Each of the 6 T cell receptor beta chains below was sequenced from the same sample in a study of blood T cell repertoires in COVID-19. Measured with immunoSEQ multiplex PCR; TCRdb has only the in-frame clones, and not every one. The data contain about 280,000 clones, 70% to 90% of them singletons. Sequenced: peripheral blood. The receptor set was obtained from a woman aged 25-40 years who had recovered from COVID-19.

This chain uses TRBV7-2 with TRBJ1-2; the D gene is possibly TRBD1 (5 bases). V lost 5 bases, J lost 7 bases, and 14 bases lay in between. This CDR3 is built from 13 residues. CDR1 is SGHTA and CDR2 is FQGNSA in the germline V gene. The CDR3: CASSPRGGLGYTF. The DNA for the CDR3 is TGTGCCAGCAGCCCTCGGGGGGGTCTTGGCTACACCTTC.

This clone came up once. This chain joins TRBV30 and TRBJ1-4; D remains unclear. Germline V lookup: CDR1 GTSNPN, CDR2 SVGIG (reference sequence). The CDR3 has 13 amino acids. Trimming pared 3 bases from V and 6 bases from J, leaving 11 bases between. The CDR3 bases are TGTGCCTGGAGGCCGGGATCGGATGAAAAACTGTTTTTT. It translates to CAWRPGSDEKLFF.

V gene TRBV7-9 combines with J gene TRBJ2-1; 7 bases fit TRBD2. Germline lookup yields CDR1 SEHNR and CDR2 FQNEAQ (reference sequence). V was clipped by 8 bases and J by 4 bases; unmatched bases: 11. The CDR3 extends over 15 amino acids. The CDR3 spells CASRDLAEQYNEQFF. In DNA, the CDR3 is TGTGCCAGCCGCGACCTAGCGGAACAATACAATGAGCAGTTCTTC.

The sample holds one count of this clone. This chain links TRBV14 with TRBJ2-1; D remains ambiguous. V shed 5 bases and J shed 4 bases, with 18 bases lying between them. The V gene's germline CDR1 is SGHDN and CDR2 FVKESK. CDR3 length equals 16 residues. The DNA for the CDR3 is TGTGCCAGCAGCTCCCTTAACCTACTAATATACAATGAGCAGTTCTTC. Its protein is CASSSLNLLIYNEQFF.

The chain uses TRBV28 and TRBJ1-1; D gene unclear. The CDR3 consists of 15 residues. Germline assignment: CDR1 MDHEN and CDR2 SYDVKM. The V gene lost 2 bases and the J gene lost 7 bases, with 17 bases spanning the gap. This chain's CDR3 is CASSLEGQLGYEAFF. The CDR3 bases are TGTGCCAGCAGTTTAGAGGGCCAGTTGGGTTATGAAGCTTTCTTT.

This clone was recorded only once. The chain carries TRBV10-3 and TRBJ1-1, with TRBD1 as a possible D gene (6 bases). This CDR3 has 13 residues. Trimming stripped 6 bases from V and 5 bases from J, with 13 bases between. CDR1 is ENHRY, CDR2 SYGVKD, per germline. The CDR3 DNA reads TGTGCCATCAGATCCCACAGGGATACTGAAGCTTTCTTT. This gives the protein CAIRSHRDTEAFF.